These 26 T cell receptor beta chains were sequenced from one sample in a study of CD8 T cells in ankylosing spondylitis. One entry per CDR3 protein, called by TCRdb with MiXCR from the 5' RACE reads. The sample comprises 400,000 to 450,000 distinct CDR3 sequences, 15% to 20% of which are singletons, and approximately 1% rests with the top ten. Findings and limits, study-wide: Typical of ankylosing spondylitis blood, it appeared, was a TCR beta motif of eight highly homologous variants.

These receptors' antigens are unknown. The sample was blood, either unsorted or a sorted T cell fraction (not recorded which). Every receptor here comes from a male donor with ankylosing spondylitis.

This rearrangement joins TRBV20-1 to TRBJ2-5, with 9 bases that match TRBD1. The CDR3 consists of 15 residues. Germline CDR1 DFQATT, CDR2 SNEGSKA (reference sequence). J gave up 3 bases and V 2 bases, and 7 bases lay outside the gene matches. CDR3 sequence: CSARMPGTGKETQYF. Here the CDR3 DNA reads TGCAGTGCTAGAATGCCCGGGACAGGGAAAGAGACCCAGTACTTC.

This clonotype has a handful of counts. The chain employs TRBV28 and TRBJ2-2; the D gene is possibly TRBD2 (5 bases). Germline assignment: CDR1 MDHEN and CDR2 SYDVKM. The CDR3 loop spans 16 amino acids. V dropped 2 bases and J dropped 3 bases, with 13 bases sitting between them. The CDR3 is CASSLGSVWDTGELFF. CDR3 bases: TGTGCCAGCAGTTTAGGTAGCGTTTGGGACACCGGGGAGCTGTTTTTT.

V usage is TRBV20-1 and J usage is TRBJ2-7, with 7 nucleotides matching TRBD1. The germline CDR1 and CDR2 sequences are DFQATT and SNEGSKA (reference sequence). V shed 6 bases, J shed 5 bases, and the junction held 16 bases outside the gene matches. The CDR3 sequence is 15 residues long. For the CDR3, the DNA is TGCAGTGCCGCACCCACGACAGGGTTGGGAAACGAGCAGTACTTC. The encoded protein is CSAAPTTGLGNEQYF.

This clonotype was seen only a few times. The CDR3 DNA reads TGCAGTGCTAGACGTCCCGGGACAGGGGAGTCACCCCTCCACTTT. This gives the protein CSARRPGTGESPLHF. This chain joins TRBV20-1 and TRBJ1-6; 10 nucleotides match TRBD1. V dropped 2 bases and J dropped 10; count of bases not matched to a gene: 8. Germline V gives CDR1 DFQATT, CDR2 SNEGSKA (reference sequence). This CDR3 is built from 15 residues.

The chain couples TRBV18 to TRBJ2-2, with D perhaps being TRBD1 or TRBD2 (5 bases each). Germline V CDR1 and CDR2: KGHSH, LQKENI. Trimming shortened V by 3 bases and J by 4 bases, and 15 bases separated the two germline ends. The CDR3 has 16 residues. The CDR3 bases are TGTGCCAGCTCACCTATGGAGTCGGGACGCACCGGGGAGCTGTTTTTT. It codes for CASSPMESGRTGELFF.

This clonotype came up once. The V call is TRBV28, the J call TRBJ2-1; TRBD2 matches at 7 bases. V lost 1 base to trimming and J lost 4 bases; unmatched junction nucleotides: 4. Germline assignment: CDR1 MDHEN and CDR2 SYDVKM. The CDR3 has 15 residues. In DNA form, the CDR3 reads TGTGCCAGCAGTTTATTCTCTAGCGGATACAATGAGCAGTTCTTC. Translation: CASSLFSSGYNEQFF.

This clonotype occurred a few times. The chain links TRBV3-1 to TRBJ1-5; unclear D gene. The CDR3 is 13 amino acids. The germline V gene encodes CDR1 LGHDT and CDR2 YNNKEL (reference sequence). Trimming removed 4 bases at V and 6 bases at J, with 10 bases between. The CDR3 DNA reads as TGTGCCAGCAGCCGCCTGGCGAGTCAGCCCCAGCATTTT. This codes for CASSRLASQPQHF. Looking up the rest from reference TRBV3-1 and TRBJ1-5 gives the full variable domain: DTAVSQTPKYLVTQMGNDKSIKCEQNLGHDTMYWYKQDSKKFLKIMFSYNNKELIINETVPNRFSPKSPDKAHLNLHINSLELGDSAVYFCASSRLASQPQHFGDGTRLSIL.

This clonotype has at least ten counts. CDR3 in amino acids: CAAGGTTAYEQYF. CDR3 nucleotides: TGTGCCGCGGGCGGGACTACCGCCTACGAGCAGTACTTC. The chain employs TRBV10-3 and TRBJ2-7; 7 bases are shared with TRBD2. Trimming removed 11 bases from V and 2 bases from J; junction bases left unmatched: 9. Germline-derived CDR1 and CDR2 are ENHRY and SYGVKD. The CDR3 has 13 amino acids.

This clonotype was detected a few times. This chain joins TRBV21-1 and TRBJ2-4; the table's D call, TRBD1, has no DNA check behind it. TRBV21-1 is tagged as a pseudogene. The CDR3 spans 22 residues. DNA of the CDR3: TGTGCCAGCAGCAAAGCTCCCGGGACAGGGGGCTATATGGTCGTAGCCAAAAACATTCAGTACTTC. The encoded protein is CASSKAPGTGGYMVVAKNIQYF.

J is TRBJ1-2 and V is TRBV5-1; 8 bases are a match to TRBD1. The CDR3 is 14 amino acids. J lost 3 bases, V lost 4 bases, and 5 bases had no gene match. CDR1 is SGHRS, CDR2 YFSETQ, per germline. The DNA of the CDR3 is TGCGCCAGCAGCGAAAGACAGGGGCACTATGGCTACACCTTC. Amino acid sequence: CASSERQGHYGYTF.

In this sample, this clonotype turned up many times. The gene calls are TRBV20-1 and TRBJ1-5; 9 bases match TRBD1. Germline V gene data show CDR1 as DFQATT and CDR2 as SNEGSKA (reference sequence). The length of the CDR3 is 14 residues. The V and J ends lost 6 bases and 2 bases, in that order; junction bases with no gene match: 5. Written as DNA, the CDR3 is TGCAGTGCGTGGACAGGGGATGGCAATCAGCCCCAGCATTTT. It is translated as CSAWTGDGNQPQHF.

The gene calls are TRBV7-9 and TRBJ2-2, with 7 bases that match TRBD1. The CDR3 totals 16 residues. Germline trimming cut 7 bases from V and 7 bases from J; bases unmatched to any gene: 15. Germline-derived CDR1 and CDR2 are SEHNR and FQNEAQ (reference sequence). The CDR3 nucleotides read TGTGCCAGCATCCCGACCCGACAGGGACGAGGCGGGGAGCTGTTTTTT. Translation: CASIPTRQGRGGELFF.

The chain uses TRBV24-1 and TRBJ1-4; a weak D match, TRBD1 (5 bases). CDR1 and CDR2 (germline): KGHDR, SFDVKD. There are 13 residues in the CDR3. The V gene lost 9 bases and the J gene lost 5 bases, with 12 bases spanning the gap. CDR3 region: CATVEGINEKLFF. Written as DNA, the CDR3 is TGTGCCACCGTGGAGGGGATCAATGAAAAACTGTTTTTT.

The table lists this clonotype with many counts. The V and J genes are TRBV28 and TRBJ2-7; 10 bases agree with TRBD2. The trim removed 2 bases at V and 0 bases at J, leaving 4 bases unmatched. Germline loops: CDR1 MDHEN, CDR2 SYDVKM. The CDR3 is 16 amino acids. The CDR3 loop is CASSLGGLAASYEQYF. The CDR3 DNA reads as TGTGCCAGCAGTTTAGGCGGACTAGCGGCCTCCTACGAGCAGTACTTC.

This clonotype was counted only a few times. The CDR3 region is CASSRREGTEAFF. The DNA for the CDR3 is TGTGCCAGCAGCCGCAGGGAGGGCACTGAAGCTTTCTTT. The chain couples TRBV2 to TRBJ1-1, with a possible D match to TRBD1 (5 bases). Deletions cut 6 bases from V and 4 bases from J, with 12 bases between. CDR1 and CDR2 (germline): SNHLY, FYNNEI. This CDR3 is built from 13 residues.

The CDR3 here is CASSFSGRRSSYEQYF. The CDR3 bases are TGTGCCAGCAGTTTTAGCGGGAGGAGGAGCTCCTACGAGCAGTACTTC. The rearrangement joins TRBV28 to TRBJ2-7; 10 bases are shared with TRBD2. Germline lookup yields CDR1 MDHEN and CDR2 SYDVKM. Trimming cost V 3 bases and J 0 bases; bases outside gene matches: 5. The CDR3 loop spans 16 amino acids.

This clonotype was counted only a few times. J is TRBJ2-5 and V is TRBV5-1; 10 positions match TRBD2. Germline V CDR1 and CDR2: SGHRS, YFSETQ. V trimming: 0 bases; J trimming: 5 bases; junction bases outside the gene matches: 4. The CDR3 length is 15 residues. The CDR3 sequence is CASSLAAGGPETQYF. CDR3 DNA: TGCGCCAGCAGCTTGGCAGCGGGAGGGCCGGAGACCCAGTACTTC.

The chain employs TRBV10-3 and TRBJ2-3, with 13 bases identical to TRBD2. The CDR3 spans 16 residues. Germline V lookup: CDR1 ENHRY, CDR2 SYGVKD. Trimming cost V 6 bases and J 0 bases; bases outside gene matches: 3. The CDR3 protein is CAISTGLAGSTDTQYF. The DNA of the CDR3 is TGTGCCATCAGCACGGGACTAGCGGGGAGCACAGATACGCAGTATTTT.

In this sample, this clonotype turned up a few times. An end of the junction differs from the germline gene, which may be a read error. The chain links TRBV5-1 to TRBJ2-3; 7 bases line up with TRBD2. The CDR3 runs to 12 residues. CDR1 and CDR2 (germline): SGHRS, YFSETQ. DNA for the CDR3: TGTGCCAGCAGGGACTACACAGATACGCAGTATTTT. Protein product: CASRDYTDTQYF.

This sequence joins TRBV18 and TRBJ2-7; D may be TRBD1 (6 bases). From germline, CDR1 is KGHSH and CDR2 LQKENI. This CDR3 comprises 13 residues. Trimming left V 3 bases short and J 2 bases short, with 8 bases between. The CDR3 sequence: CASSPNRAYEQYF. CDR3 DNA: TGTGCCAGCTCACCCAACAGGGCCTACGAGCAGTACTTC.

This clonotype was detected only a few times. This chain joins TRBV11-2 and TRBJ2-1; 10 bases match TRBD1. The trim removed 5 bases at V and 8 bases at J, leaving 3 bases unmatched. CDR3 length equals 13 residues. The V gene's germline CDR1 is SGHAT and CDR2 FQNNGV. Here the CDR3 DNA reads TGTGCCAGCAGCAACGACAGGGGGCATGAGCAGTTCTTC. Translating gives CASSNDRGHEQFF.

This rearrangement joins TRBV5-5 to TRBJ2-7, with TRBD2 matching 7 bases. CDR1 and CDR2 (germline): SGHKS, YYEKEE (reference sequence). This CDR3 is 14 amino acids long. The junction had 4 bases not matched to a gene; V was cut back by 4 bases and J by 0 bases. The CDR3, as DNA: TGTGCCAGCAGCGCGACTAGCCTCTCCTACGAGCAGTACTTC. This codes for CASSATSLSYEQYF.

This clonotype was counted between two and nine times. The CDR3 sequence is CSARVWRRTGSSYNEQFF. DNA of the CDR3: TGCAGTGCTAGAGTATGGCGTCGGACAGGGAGCTCCTACAATGAGCAGTTCTTC. This sequence joins TRBV20-1 and TRBJ2-1; 8 bases map to TRBD1. Trimming at V came to 1 base and at J to 0 bases, leaving 11 bases not matched to a gene. The CDR3 has 18 amino acids. Germline values: CDR1 DFQATT, CDR2 SNEGSKA (reference sequence).

This clonotype has more than one count but fewer than ten. V gene TRBV20-1 combines with J gene TRBJ1-6; TRBD1 aligns across 7 bases. The CDR3 runs 15 residues. Germline trimming cut 0 bases from V and 6 bases from J; bases unmatched to any gene: 5. Germline loops: CDR1 DFQATT, CDR2 SNEGSKA (reference sequence). CDR3 sequence: CSARDRDRINSPLHF. CDR3 DNA sequence: TGCAGTGCTAGAGATAGGGACAGAATTAATTCACCCCTCCACTTT.

In DNA form, the CDR3 reads TGTGCCAGCAGCTTAGGGAGAGGGGCCCTAAACACTGAAGCTTTCTTT. Protein: CASSLGRGALNTEAFF. V gene TRBV7-2 combines with J gene TRBJ1-1; possibly TRBD1 for D (5 bases). Germline values: CDR1 SGHTA, CDR2 FQGNSA. This CDR3 spans 16 amino acids. V was shortened by 1 base and J by 2 bases, with 14 bases between the two germline ends.

This clonotype appeared a few times. J is TRBJ2-7 and V is TRBV6-5, with 9 positions matching TRBD2. CDR1 and CDR2 from the germline V gene are MNHEY and SVGAGI. The CDR3 extends over 15 amino acids. V shed 2 bases, J shed 4 bases, and the junction held 6 bases outside the gene matches. The CDR3 here is CASSYGGLAIYEQYF. The CDR3 nucleotides read TGTGCCAGCAGTTACGGAGGACTAGCGATTTACGAGCAGTACTTC.